The next 3 T cell receptor beta chains were all read from a single sample in a study of cytomegalovirus exposure and HLA in healthy donors. PCR amplification relied on 60 Vbeta primers (plus 13 Jbeta primers). The protocol was immunoSEQ multiplex PCR, while the TCRdb copy is restricted to in-frame clones and leaves out a portion. The table includes roughly 98,000 clones, 65% to 85% detected once. The sequenced sample was PBMCs. The receptors here all came from a man aged 40-55 years in good health and CMV-seronegative.

To note about this clone: One junction end disagrees with the germline gene, perhaps due to a read error. J is TRBJ1-5 and V is TRBV7-6, with D hard to call. Germline CDR1 reads SGHVS; CDR2 reads FNYEAQ. This CDR3 is built from 13 residues. The CDR3 loop is CASSLGGNQLQHF. Written as DNA, the CDR3 is TGTGCCAGCAGCTTAGGCGGCAATCAGCTCCAGCATTTT.

The chain employs TRBV27 and TRBJ2-1; TRBD1 agrees at 10 bases. V shed 8 bases and J 9 bases; nucleotides not matched to a gene: 7. Germline V gene data show CDR1 as MNHEY and CDR2 as SMNVEV (reference sequence). The CDR3 has 13 amino acids. The CDR3 DNA sequence: TGTGCCAGCCGGACGACAGGGGGCGGTGAGCAGTTCTTC. As protein: CASRTTGGGEQFF.

The chain is built from TRBV7-9 and TRBJ2-5, with D unresolved. Between the trimmed V and J ends, which lost 1 base and 3 bases, there was a span of 9 bases. CDR3 length equals 14 residues. Germline CDR1 reads SEHNR; CDR2 reads FQNEAQ (reference sequence). CDR3 nucleotide sequence: TGTGCCAGCAGCTTAGGGGCAGTAAAAGAGACCCAGTACTTC. It translates to CASSLGAVKETQYF.